This T cell receptor beta chain derives from a study (dated by TCRdb to the mid-2010s). General notes on the study: Whether tumor-infiltrating Tregs in breast cancer are recruited from blood Tregs or converted in situ from other CD4+ T cell subsets was tested. What the research found in general, with its limitations: The greatest overlap of tumor-infiltrating Treg TCR alpha and beta sequences was with tumor naive CD4+ T cells, followed next by blood naive CD4+ T cells. Rather than covering whole repertoires, validation in the larger cohort was restricted to a single TCR beta V-J rearrangement. The TCR gene usage of tumor memory CD4+ T cells clustered together with blood and lymph node memory CD4+ cells and with lymph node naive CD4+ cells.

Full-length TCR variable regions were amplified by 5' RACE PCR using constant-region reverse primers, and then by semi-nested PCR using Nested Universal Primer A. The ReliaPrep RNA Cell Miniprep System was used to extract total RNA, which was then reverse transcribed into 5'RACE-ready cDNA with the SMARTer RACE 5'/3' Kit. Multiplex adaptors were used to barcode the full-length TCR alpha and beta libraries, which were then sequenced on an Illumina MiSeq. The authors' analysis ran thus. For each of nine subset-tissue groups, sequencing data from the five patients were pooled, and the groups were then compared using unsupervised clustering of TCR gene usage. The Morisita-Horn index, with shared sequences weighted by their contribution to each repertoire, was used to calculate repertoire similarity. The raw public data were reprocessed by TCRdb itself: fastp quality trimming at Q25, MiXCR clonotype calling, in-frame beta chains only. CDR3 protein duplicates are merged, each entry listing the most common genes and DNA. Here the V and J calls rest on TCRdb's processing, not on the authors' analysis. The sample contains 60,000 to 65,000 distinct CDR3 sequences, just under 30% of them found a single time. Clones ranked in the top ten supply roughly 2% of the sample.

The Miltenyi Naive CD4+ T Cell Isolation kit was used to purify naive CD4+ T cells, and CD25 microbeads were used to remove Tregs. Tregs, naive and memory CD4+ T cells from tumor, blood and ipsilateral draining lymph nodes of five breast cancer patients underwent full-length TCR alpha and beta sequencing. Tumor tissue and lymph nodes from ipsilateral axillary dissection were perfused with PBS, minced and digested with collagenase I and hyaluronidase. A purity exceeding 90% was confirmed by FACS for the sorted cell populations. Worth noting for this clonotype: Its recognized antigen is unknown. Base qualities are missing; no much larger clone stands one base away.

V and J are truncated by 5 bases and 5 bases respectively, leaving an intervening sequence of 10 bases. Measured from the cysteine to the phenylalanine, the CDR3 is 13 residues long. Only CDR3 DNA is held: 39 bases, read in frame from base 1. Recombination joined TRBV12-3 or TRBV12-4 with TRBJ2-1, with a tentative D gene TRBD2 over 6 matching bases. The sample taken for sequencing was tumor-infiltrating naive CD4+ T cells sorted from the breast tumor. The sample's cell subset or site label, decoded: naive CD4+ T cells, CD4+CD45RA+CD25-. The source is a female donor with breast cancer. The CDR3 corresponds to CASSRGLNNEQFF. The base sequence is TGTGCCAGCAGTAGGGGACTTAACAATGAGCAGTTCTTC.